The T cell receptor (beta chain) described here comes from a study of response to subunit inactivated influenza vaccine. Study observations and caveats: Each seasonal flu vaccination may recruit only limited new T cells, authors suggested.

In the case of this clonotype: What it recognizes is unknown.

V was trimmed by 11 bases and J by 3 bases, leaving 11 bases between them. This CDR3 is built from 12 residues. Germline CDR1 MGHDK, CDR2 SYGVNS. TCRdb called the RT-PCR reads again in MiXCR, with one record for every CDR3 protein. The sample carries 560,000 or so distinct CDR3 sequences, approximately 7.6% recorded once. The rearrangement uses TRBV25-1 and TRBJ1-5; D remains ambiguous. Source: PBMCs from blood, taken roughly 24 months after vaccination. This TCR came from a man aged 45-69 years who received an inactivated influenza vaccine. The CDR3 protein is CARGSVNQPQHF. CDR3 bases: TGTGCCCGCGGGAGCGTCAATCAGCCCCAGCATTTT.